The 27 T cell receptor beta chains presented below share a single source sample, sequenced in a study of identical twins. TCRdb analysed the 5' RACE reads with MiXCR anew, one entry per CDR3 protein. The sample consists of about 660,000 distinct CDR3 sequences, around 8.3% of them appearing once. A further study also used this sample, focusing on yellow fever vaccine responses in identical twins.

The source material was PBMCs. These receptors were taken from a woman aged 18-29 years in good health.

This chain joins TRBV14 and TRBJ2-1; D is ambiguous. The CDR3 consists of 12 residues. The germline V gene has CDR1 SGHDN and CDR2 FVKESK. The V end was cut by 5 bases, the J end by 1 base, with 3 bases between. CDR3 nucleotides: TGTGCCAGCAGCTGGTCCTACAATGAGCAGTTCTTC. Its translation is CASSWSYNEQFF.

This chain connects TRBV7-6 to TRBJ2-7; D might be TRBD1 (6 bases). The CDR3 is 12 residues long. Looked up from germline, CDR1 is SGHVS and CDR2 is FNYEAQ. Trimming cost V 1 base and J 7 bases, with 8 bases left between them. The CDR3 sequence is CASSLDDREQYF. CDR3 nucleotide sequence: TGTGCCAGCAGCTTAGACGACAGGGAGCAGTACTTC.

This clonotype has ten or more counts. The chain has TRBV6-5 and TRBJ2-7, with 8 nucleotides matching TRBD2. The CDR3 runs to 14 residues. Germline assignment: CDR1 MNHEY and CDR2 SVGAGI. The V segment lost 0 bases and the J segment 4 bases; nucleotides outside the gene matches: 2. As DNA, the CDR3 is TGTGCCAGCAGTTACTCCAGCGGGGGTTACGAGCAGTACTTC. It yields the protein CASSYSSGGYEQYF.

Here the CDR3 reads CASSYPGQPNTGELFF. The CDR3 DNA reads TGTGCCAGCAGCTACCCGGGACAGCCGAACACCGGGGAGCTGTTTTTT. V and J are TRBV5-6 and TRBJ2-2; 7 bases fit TRBD1. The CDR3 length is 16 residues. V shed 3 bases, J shed 0 bases, and the junction held 5 bases outside the gene matches. Germline V gives CDR1 SGHDT, CDR2 YYEEEE.

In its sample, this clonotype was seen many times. CDR3 DNA sequence: TGCAGCGCTCGGACTAGTATGATGGAGACCCAGTACTTC. Its translation is CSARTSMMETQYF. This chain joins TRBV29-1 and TRBJ2-5, with 7 bases that match TRBD2. The CDR3 runs to 13 residues. V was pared by 7 bases and J by 5 bases, with 10 bases of the junction left unmatched. Germline lookup yields CDR1 SQVTM and CDR2 ANQGSEA.

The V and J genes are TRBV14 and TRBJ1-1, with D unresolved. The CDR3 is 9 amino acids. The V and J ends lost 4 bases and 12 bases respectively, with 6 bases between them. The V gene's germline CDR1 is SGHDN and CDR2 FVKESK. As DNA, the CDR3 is TGTGCCAGCAGCCCGAGGTCTTTCTTT. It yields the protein CASSPRSFF.

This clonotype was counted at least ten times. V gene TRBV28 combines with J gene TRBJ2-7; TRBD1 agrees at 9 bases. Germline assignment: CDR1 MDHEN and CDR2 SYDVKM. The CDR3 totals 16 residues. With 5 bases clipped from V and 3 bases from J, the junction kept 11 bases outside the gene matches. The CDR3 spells CASSQRTGVYVYEQYF. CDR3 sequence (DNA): TGTGCCAGCAGTCAGAGGACAGGGGTCTACGTCTACGAGCAGTACTTC.

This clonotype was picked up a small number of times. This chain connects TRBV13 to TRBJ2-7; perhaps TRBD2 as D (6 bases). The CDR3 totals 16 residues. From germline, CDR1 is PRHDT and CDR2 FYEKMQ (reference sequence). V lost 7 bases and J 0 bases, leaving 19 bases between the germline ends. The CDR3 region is CASTTNGGKISYEQYF. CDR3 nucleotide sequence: TGTGCCAGCACCACTAACGGGGGAAAGATCTCCTACGAGCAGTACTTC.

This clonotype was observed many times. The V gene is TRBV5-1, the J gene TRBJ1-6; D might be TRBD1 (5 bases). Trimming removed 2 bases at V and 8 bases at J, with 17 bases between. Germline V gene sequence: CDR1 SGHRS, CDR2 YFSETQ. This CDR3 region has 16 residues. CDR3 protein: CASSLSGLLGDSPLHF. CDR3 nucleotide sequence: TGCGCCAGCAGCTTATCAGGGTTGTTGGGCGATTCACCCCTCCACTTT.

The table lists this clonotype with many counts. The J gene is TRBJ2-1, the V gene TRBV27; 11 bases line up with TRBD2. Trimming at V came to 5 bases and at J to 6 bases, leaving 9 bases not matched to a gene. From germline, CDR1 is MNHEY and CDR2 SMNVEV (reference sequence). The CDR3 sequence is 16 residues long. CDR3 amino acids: CASSLLAGELRNEQFF. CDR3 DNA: TGTGCCAGCAGTCTACTAGCGGGGGAGCTACGCAATGAGCAGTTCTTC.

The CDR3 DNA is TGCGCCAGCAGCCAAGTTGGCAGCTCTGGAAACACCATATATTTT. It yields the protein CASSQVGSSGNTIYF. The chain has TRBV4-1 and TRBJ1-3; no definite D call. The CDR3 covers 15 residues. With 1 base removed from V and 0 bases from J, the gap between germline ends came to 7 bases. CDR1 is MGHRA and CDR2 is YSYEKL in the germline V gene.

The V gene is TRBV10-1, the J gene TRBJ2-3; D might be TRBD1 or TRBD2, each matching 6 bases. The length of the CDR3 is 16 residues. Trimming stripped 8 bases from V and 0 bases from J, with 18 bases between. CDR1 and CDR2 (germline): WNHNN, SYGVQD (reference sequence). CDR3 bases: TGCGCCAGCGGACAGCTCTTCGGGACTAGCACAGATACGCAGTATTTT. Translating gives CASGQLFGTSTDTQYF.

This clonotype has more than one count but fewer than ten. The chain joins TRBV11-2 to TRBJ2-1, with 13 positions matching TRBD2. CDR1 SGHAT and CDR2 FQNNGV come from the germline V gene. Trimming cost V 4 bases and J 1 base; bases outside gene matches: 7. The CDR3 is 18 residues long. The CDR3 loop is CASSYTPGLAGSYNEQFF. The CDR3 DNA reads TGTGCCAGCAGCTATACCCCGGGACTAGCGGGGTCCTACAATGAGCAGTTCTTC.

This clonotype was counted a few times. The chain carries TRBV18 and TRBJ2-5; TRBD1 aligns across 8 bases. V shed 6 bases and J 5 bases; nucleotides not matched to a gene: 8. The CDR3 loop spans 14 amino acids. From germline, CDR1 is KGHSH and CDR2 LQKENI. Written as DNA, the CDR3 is TGTGCCAGCTCGACAAGGACAGGGCAGGAGACCCAGTACTTC. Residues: CASSTRTGQETQYF.

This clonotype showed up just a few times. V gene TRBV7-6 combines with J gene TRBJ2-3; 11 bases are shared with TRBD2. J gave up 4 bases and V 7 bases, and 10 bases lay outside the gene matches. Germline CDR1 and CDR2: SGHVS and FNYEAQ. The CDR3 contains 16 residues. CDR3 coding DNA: TGTGCCAGCATCCCGGGTAGCGGGAGGGGGGCAGATACGCAGTATTTT. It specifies CASIPGSGRGADTQYF.

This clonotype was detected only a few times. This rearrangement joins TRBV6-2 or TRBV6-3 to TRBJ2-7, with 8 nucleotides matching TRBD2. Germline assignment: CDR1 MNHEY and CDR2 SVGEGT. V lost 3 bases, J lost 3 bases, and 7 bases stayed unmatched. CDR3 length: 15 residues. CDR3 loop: CASSYTSGSFYEQYF. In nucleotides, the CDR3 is TGTGCCAGCAGTTATACTAGCGGCTCCTTCTACGAGCAGTACTTC.

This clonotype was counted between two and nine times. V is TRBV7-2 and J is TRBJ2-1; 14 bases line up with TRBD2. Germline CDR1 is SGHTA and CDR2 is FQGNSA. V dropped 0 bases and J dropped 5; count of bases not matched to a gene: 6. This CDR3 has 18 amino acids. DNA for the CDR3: TGTGCCAGCAGCTTAGCGCGACTAGCGGGAGGGGTCCACAATGAGCAGTTCTTC. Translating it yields CASSLARLAGGVHNEQFF.

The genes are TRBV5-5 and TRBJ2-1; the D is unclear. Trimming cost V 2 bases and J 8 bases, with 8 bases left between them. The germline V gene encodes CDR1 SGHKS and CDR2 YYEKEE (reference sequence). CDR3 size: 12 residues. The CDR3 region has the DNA TGTGCCAGCAGCTTTTGGGGTGATGAGCAGTTCTTC. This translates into CASSFWGDEQFF.

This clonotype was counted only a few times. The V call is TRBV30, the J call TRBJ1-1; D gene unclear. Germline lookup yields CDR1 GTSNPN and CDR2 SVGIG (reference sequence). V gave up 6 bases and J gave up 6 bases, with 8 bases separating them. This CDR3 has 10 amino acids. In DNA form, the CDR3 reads TGTGCCTGCGAGTGGGCTGAAGCTTTCTTT. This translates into CACEWAEAFF.

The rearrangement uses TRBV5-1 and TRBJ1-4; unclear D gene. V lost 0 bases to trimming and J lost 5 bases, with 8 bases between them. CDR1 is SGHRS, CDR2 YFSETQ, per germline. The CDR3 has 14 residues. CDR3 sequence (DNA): TGCGCCAGCAGCTTGGAGTCGGGAAATGAAAAACTGTTTTTT. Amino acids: CASSLESGNEKLFF.

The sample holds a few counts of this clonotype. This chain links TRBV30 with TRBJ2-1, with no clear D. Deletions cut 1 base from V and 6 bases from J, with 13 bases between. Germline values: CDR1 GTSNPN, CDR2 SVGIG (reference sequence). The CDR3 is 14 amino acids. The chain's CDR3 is CAWSATHVGNEQFF. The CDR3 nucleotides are TGTGCCTGGAGTGCAACCCATGTCGGCAATGAGCAGTTCTTC.

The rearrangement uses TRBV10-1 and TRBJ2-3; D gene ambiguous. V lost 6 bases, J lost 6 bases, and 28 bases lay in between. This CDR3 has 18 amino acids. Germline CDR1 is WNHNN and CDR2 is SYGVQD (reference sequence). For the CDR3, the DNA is TGCGCCAGCAGCCGTATTCCCCCGACTGGACCCGTCCCGGATACGCAGTATTTT. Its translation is CASSRIPPTGPVPDTQYF.

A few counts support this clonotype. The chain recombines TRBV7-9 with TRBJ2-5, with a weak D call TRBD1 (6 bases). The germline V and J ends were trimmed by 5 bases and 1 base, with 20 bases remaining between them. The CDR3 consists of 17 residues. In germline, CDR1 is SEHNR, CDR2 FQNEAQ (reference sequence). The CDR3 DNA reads TGTGCCAGCAGCCAGGGGATTGGGCAGCGGAGCCAAGAGACCCAGTACTTC. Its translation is CASSQGIGQRSQETQYF.

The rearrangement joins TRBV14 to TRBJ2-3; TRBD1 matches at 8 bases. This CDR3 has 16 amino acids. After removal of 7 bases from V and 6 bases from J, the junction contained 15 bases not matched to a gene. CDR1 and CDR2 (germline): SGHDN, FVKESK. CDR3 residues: CASNGRTGTFGDTQYF. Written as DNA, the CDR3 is TGTGCCAGCAACGGTCGGACAGGGACCTTCGGGGATACGCAGTATTTT.

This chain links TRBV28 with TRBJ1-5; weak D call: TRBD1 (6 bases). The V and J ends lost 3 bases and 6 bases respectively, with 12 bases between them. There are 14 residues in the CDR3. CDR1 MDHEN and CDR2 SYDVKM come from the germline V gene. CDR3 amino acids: CASSFRQGFQPQHF. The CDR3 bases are TGTGCCAGCAGTTTTCGGCAGGGGTTTCAGCCCCAGCATTTT.

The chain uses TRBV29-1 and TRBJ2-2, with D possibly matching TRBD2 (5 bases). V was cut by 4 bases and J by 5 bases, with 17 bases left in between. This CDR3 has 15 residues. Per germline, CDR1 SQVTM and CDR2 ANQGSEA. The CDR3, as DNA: TGCAGCGTTGTTTTCGGTAGCGTAGGAACCGGGGAGCTGTTTTTT. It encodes CSVVFGSVGTGELFF.

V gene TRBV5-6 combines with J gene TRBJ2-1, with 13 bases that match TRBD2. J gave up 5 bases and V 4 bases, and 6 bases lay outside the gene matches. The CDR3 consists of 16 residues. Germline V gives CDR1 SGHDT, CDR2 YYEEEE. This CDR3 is CASSLWTSGGNNEQFF. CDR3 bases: TGTGCCAGCAGCCTCTGGACTAGCGGGGGAAACAATGAGCAGTTCTTC.